This T cell receptor (beta chain) is from a study of Graves' ophthalmopathy and Graves' hyperthyroidism. The CDR3 is 13 amino acids. CDR1 and CDR2 (germline): SEHNR, FQNEAQ (reference sequence). This clonotype was seen a single time. At one end, the junction sequence differs from germline, possibly due to a read error. Ophthalmopathy donors showed moderate-to-severe activity, CAS ≥3, NOSPECS ≥4 and a duration under 3 months. RNA transcripts were the source from which TCR beta CDR3 regions were amplified. RT-PCR with HTBI primers came first, then second-round multiplex PCR. One entry per CDR3 protein, called by TCRdb with MiXCR from the multiplex PCR reads. Among some 48,000 distinct CDR3 sequences listed, 50% were seen once.

The rearrangement links TRBV7-9 to TRBJ1-4; no firm D call. The sample taken for sequencing was peripheral blood. The clonotype was recovered from an adult man with Graves' ophthalmopathy. CDR3 residues: CASSLGHNERLFF. The DNA of the CDR3 is TGTGCCAGCAGCTTAGGCCACAATGAAAGACTGTTTTTT.